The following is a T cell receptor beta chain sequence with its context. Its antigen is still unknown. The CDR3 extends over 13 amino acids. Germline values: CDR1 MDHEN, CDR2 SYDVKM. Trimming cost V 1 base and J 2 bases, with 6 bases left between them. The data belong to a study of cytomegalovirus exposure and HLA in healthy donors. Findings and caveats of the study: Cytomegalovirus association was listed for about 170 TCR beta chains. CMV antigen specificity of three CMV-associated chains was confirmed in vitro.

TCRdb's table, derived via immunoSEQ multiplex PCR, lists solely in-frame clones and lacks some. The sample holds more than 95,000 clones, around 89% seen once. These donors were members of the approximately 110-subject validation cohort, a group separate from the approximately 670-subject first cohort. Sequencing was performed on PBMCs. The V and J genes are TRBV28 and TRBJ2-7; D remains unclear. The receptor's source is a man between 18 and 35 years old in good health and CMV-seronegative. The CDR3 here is CASSLSTPYEQYF. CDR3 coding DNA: TGTGCCAGCAGTTTATCTACCCCCTACGAGCAGTACTTC.